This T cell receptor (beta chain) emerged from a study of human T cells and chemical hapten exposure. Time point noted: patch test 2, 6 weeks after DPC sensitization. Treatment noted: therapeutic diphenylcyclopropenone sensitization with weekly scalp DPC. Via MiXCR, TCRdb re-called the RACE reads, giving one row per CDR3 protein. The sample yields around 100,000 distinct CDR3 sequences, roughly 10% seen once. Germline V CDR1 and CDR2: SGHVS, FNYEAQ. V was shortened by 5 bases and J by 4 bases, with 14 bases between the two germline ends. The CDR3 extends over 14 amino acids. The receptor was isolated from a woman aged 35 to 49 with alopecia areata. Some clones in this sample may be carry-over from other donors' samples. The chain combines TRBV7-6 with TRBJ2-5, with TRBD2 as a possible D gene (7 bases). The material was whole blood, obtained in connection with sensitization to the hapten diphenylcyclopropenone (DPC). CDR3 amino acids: CASSARRGRETQYF. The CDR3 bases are TGTGCCAGCAGCGCGAGGCGGGGGCGAGAGACCCAGTACTTC.